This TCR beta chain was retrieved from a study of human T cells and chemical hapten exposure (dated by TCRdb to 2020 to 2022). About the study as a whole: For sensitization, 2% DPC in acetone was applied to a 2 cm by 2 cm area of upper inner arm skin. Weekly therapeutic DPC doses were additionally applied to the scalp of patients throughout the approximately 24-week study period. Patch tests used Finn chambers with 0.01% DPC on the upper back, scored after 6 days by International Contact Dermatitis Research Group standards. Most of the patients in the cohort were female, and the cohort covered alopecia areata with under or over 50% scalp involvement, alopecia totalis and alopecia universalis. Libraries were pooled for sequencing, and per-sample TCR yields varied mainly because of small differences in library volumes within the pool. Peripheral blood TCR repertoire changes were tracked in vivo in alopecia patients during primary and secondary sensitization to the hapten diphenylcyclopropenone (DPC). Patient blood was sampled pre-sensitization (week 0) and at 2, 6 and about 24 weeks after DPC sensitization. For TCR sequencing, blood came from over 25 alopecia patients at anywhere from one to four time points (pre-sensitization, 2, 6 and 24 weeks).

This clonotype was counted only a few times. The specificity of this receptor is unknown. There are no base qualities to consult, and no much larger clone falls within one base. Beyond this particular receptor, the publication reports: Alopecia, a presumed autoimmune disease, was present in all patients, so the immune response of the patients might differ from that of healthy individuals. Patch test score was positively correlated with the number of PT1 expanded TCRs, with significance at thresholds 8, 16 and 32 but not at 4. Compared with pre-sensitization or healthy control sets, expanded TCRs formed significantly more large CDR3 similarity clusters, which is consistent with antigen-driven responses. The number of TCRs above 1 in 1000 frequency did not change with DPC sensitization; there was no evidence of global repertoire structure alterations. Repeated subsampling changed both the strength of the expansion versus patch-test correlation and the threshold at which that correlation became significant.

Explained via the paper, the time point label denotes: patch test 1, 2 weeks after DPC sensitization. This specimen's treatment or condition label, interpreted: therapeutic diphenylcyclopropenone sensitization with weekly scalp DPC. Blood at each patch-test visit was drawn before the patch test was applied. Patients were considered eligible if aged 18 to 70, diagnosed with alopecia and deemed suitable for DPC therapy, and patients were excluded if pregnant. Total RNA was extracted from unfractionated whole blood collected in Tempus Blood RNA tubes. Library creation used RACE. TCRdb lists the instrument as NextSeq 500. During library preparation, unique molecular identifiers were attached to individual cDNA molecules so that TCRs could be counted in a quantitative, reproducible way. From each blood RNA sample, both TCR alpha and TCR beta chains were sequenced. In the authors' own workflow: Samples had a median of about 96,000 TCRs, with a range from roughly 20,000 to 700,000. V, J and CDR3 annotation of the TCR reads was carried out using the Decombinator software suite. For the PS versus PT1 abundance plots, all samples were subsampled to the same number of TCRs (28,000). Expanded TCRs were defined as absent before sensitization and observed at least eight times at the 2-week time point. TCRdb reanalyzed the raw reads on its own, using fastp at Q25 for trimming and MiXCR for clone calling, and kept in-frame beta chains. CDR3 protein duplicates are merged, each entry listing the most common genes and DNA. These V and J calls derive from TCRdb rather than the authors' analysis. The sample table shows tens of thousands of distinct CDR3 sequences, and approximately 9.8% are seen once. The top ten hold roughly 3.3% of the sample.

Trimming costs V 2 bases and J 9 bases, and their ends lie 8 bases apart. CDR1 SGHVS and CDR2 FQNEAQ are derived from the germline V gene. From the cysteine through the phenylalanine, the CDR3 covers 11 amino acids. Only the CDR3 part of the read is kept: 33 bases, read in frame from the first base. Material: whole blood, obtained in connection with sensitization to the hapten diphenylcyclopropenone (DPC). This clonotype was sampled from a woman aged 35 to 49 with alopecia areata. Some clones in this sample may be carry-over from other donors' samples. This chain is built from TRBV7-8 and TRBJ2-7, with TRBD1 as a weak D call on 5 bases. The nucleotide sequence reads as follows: TGTGCCAGCAGCTTAAACAGGTGGCAGTACTTC. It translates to CASSLNRWQYF.